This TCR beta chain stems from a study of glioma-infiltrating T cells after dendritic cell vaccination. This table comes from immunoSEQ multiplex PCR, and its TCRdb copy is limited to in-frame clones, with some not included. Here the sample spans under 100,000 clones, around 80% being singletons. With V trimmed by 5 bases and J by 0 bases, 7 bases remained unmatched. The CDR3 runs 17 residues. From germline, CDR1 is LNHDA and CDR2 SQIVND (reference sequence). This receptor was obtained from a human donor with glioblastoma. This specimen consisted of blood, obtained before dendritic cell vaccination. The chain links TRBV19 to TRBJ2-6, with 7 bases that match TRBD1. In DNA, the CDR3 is TGTGCCAGTAGTGAGGGGACAGTAAACTCTGGGGCCAACGTCCTGACTTTC. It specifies CASSEGTVNSGANVLTF.